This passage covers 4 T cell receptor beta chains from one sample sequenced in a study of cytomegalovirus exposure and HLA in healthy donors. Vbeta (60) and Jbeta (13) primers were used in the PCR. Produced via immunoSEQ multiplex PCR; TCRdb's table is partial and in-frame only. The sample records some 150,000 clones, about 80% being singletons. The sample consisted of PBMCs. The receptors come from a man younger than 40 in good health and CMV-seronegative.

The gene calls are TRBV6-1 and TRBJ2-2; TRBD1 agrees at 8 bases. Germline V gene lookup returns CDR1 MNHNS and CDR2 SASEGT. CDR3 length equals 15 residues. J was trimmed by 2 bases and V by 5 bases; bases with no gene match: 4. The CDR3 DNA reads TGTGCCAGCAGTCGACAGGGGTCAAACACCGGGGAGCTGTTTTTT. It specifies CASSRQGSNTGELFF.

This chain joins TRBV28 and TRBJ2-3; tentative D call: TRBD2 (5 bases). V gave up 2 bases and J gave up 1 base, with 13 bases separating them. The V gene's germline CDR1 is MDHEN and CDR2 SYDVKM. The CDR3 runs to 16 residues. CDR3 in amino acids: CASSLTRGAGTDTQYF. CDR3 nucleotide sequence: TGTGCCAGCAGTTTAACCCGGGGAGCGGGCACAGATACGCAGTATTTT.

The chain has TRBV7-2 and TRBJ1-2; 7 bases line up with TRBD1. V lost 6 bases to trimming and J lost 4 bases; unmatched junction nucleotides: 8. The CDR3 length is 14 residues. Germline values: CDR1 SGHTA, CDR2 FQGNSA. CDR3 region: CASRPRTGLYGYTF. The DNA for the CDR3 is TGTGCCAGCAGACCGAGGACAGGTCTCTATGGCTACACCTTC.

The CDR3 nucleotides read TGTGCCAGCAGCTTAGGGGCCCTGAATGAAAAACTGTTTTTT. Translated: CASSLGALNEKLFF. V is TRBV7-8 and J is TRBJ1-4, with D unclear. This CDR3 has 14 residues. The V gene's germline CDR1 is SGHVS and CDR2 FQNEAQ. V lost 1 base and J 5 bases, leaving 8 bases between the germline ends.